This is a list of T cell receptor beta chains from one sample in a study of response to subunit inactivated influenza vaccine. TCRdb re-called the RT-PCR reads through MiXCR, storing one row per CDR3 protein. The sample carries 650,000 or so distinct CDR3 sequences, 14% recorded once. The material was PBMCs from blood, obtained 14 to 15 days before vaccination. The source is a man aged 50 or older who received an inactivated influenza vaccine. The CDR3 runs from the conserved cysteine through the conserved F or W. A D gene is named only where the DNA matches it firmly. The size entry is marked missing in some rows and otherwise reads once, few, many or a size class.

j_gene: TRBJ1-1; v_gene: TRBV29-1; abundance: many; d_gene: -; CDR3nt: TGCAGCGTTGAGACTTTGAAGGAGGCTTTCTTT; CDR3aa: CSVETLKEAFF
j_gene: TRBJ1-2; v_gene: TRBV6-5; abundance: few; d_gene: -; CDR3nt: TGTGCCAGCAGTTACTTACCCAGGACCTATGGCTACACCTTC; CDR3aa: CASSYLPRTYGYTF
j_gene: TRBJ1-2; v_gene: TRBV6-5; abundance: few; d_gene: -; CDR3nt: TGTGCCAGCAGTTTCTCCTCCCCCGCTAATGGCTACACCTTC; CDR3aa: CASSFSSPANGYTF
j_gene: TRBJ1-1; v_gene: TRBV7-2; abundance: -; d_gene: -; CDR3nt: TGTGCCAGCAGACAGGCCTCGAACACTGAAGCTTTCTTT; CDR3aa: CASRQASNTEAFF
j_gene: TRBJ2-1; v_gene: TRBV12-3/TRBV12-4; abundance: -; d_gene: -; CDR3nt: TGTGCCAGCAGTGTCCTTGGTGGGAAAAACAATGAGCAGTTCTTC; CDR3aa: CASSVLGGKNNEQFF
j_gene: TRBJ2-1; v_gene: TRBV28; abundance: few; d_gene: -; CDR3nt: TGTGCCAGCAGTTCAGGATCCCTAATGTTTAGAGTGCAGTTCTTC; CDR3aa: CASSSGSLMFRVQFF
j_gene: TRBJ2-1; v_gene: TRBV6-2/TRBV6-3; abundance: -; d_gene: TRBD2; CDR3nt: TGTGCCAGCAGTCCCTTGGGGGCCGCGGGAGGAAGATACAATGAGCAGTTCTTC; CDR3aa: CASSPLGAAGGRYNEQFF
j_gene: TRBJ1-2; v_gene: TRBV12-3/TRBV12-4; abundance: many; d_gene: TRBD1; CDR3nt: TGTGCCAGCAGTCCAAATACAGGGGGCGGCTATGGCTACACCTTC; CDR3aa: CASSPNTGGGYGYTF
j_gene: TRBJ1-5; v_gene: TRBV4-1; abundance: few; d_gene: -; CDR3nt: TGCGCCAGCAGCCAAGAAGGAGCGGGGGTTCAGCCCCAGCATTTT; CDR3aa: CASSQEGAGVQPQHF
j_gene: TRBJ1-2; v_gene: TRBV11-2; abundance: few; d_gene: -; CDR3nt: TGTGCCAGCAGCCTACCCAGGGAGGGCTATGGCTACACCTTC; CDR3aa: CASSLPREGYGYTF
j_gene: TRBJ1-5; v_gene: TRBV28; abundance: -; d_gene: -; CDR3nt: TGTGCCAGCACCCCGTTGCCGAATCAGCCCCAGCATTTT; CDR3aa: CASTPLPNQPQHF
j_gene: TRBJ2-7; v_gene: TRBV5-1; abundance: few; d_gene: TRBD2; CDR3nt: TGCGCCAGCAGCTTCGAGGGACTAGCCTACGAGCAGTACTTC; CDR3aa: CASSFEGLAYEQYF
j_gene: TRBJ2-2; v_gene: TRBV24-1; abundance: -; d_gene: -; CDR3nt: TGTGCCACCAGTGATTCCGGGCAGGGGCGAACCGGGGAGCTGTTTTTT; CDR3aa: CATSDSGQGRTGELFF
j_gene: TRBJ2-1; v_gene: TRBV12-3/TRBV12-4; abundance: few; d_gene: -; CDR3nt: TGTGCCAGCAGTTTCGTGGCGGGAATGAATGAGCAGTTCTTC; CDR3aa: CASSFVAGMNEQFF
j_gene: TRBJ1-3; v_gene: TRBV5-5; abundance: -; d_gene: -; CDR3nt: TGTGCCAGCAGCTTGGACCAGGGTAGAAACACCATATATTTT; CDR3aa: CASSLDQGRNTIYF
j_gene: TRBJ2-7; v_gene: TRBV6-5; abundance: -; d_gene: -; CDR3nt: TGTGCCAGCAGTTACCGAGGCTCCTCTTACTACGAGCAGTACTTC; CDR3aa: CASSYRGSSYYEQYF
j_gene: TRBJ1-2; v_gene: TRBV2; abundance: -; d_gene: -; CDR3nt: TGTGCCAGCAGCGACTCTCAGGGGATAGACGGATATGGCTACACCTTC; CDR3aa: CASSDSQGIDGYGYTF
j_gene: TRBJ1-1; v_gene: TRBV24-1; abundance: few; d_gene: -; CDR3nt: TGTGCCACCAGTGATTACGCGGGCACTGAAGCTTTCTTT; CDR3aa: CATSDYAGTEAFF
j_gene: TRBJ2-5; v_gene: TRBV7-2; abundance: few; d_gene: -; CDR3nt: TGTGCCAGCAGCTTAACGTTACTCCCCCAAGAGACCCAGTACTTC; CDR3aa: CASSLTLLPQETQYF
j_gene: TRBJ2-1; v_gene: TRBV6-1; abundance: few; d_gene: TRBD1; CDR3nt: TGTGCCAGCAGTACCGGGACAGGGGGGGACTACAATGAGCAGTTCTTC; CDR3aa: CASSTGTGGDYNEQFF
j_gene: TRBJ2-6; v_gene: TRBV7-2; abundance: -; d_gene: TRBD1; CDR3nt: TGTGCCCGAGGGACAGGCCTTCGACGCTCTGGGGCCAACGTCCTGACTTTC; CDR3aa: CARGTGLRRSGANVLTF
j_gene: TRBJ2-7; v_gene: TRBV5-6; abundance: many; d_gene: TRBD1; CDR3nt: TGTGCCAGCAGCTTGGCCTTCCGTGTGACAGGGGGTTACGAGCAGTACTTC; CDR3aa: CASSLAFRVTGGYEQYF
j_gene: TRBJ2-1; v_gene: TRBV14; abundance: -; d_gene: TRBD2; CDR3nt: TGTGCCTGCAGCTGGACTAGTAACGGTGAGCAGTTCTTC; CDR3aa: CACSWTSNGEQFF